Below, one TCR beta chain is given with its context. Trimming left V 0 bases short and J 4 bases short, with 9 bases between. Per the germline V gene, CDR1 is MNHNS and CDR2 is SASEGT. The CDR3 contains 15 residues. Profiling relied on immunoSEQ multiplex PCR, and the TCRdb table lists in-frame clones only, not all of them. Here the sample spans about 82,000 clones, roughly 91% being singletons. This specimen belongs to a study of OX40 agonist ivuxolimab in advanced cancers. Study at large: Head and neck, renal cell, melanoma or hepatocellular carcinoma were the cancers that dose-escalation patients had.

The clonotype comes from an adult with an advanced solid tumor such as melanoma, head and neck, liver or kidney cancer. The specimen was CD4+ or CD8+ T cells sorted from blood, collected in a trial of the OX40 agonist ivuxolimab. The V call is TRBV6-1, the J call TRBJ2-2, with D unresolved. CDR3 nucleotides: TGTGCCAGCAGTGAAGCCTGGAGTTTCACCGGGGAGCTGTTTTTT. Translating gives CASSEAWSFTGELFF.